This TCR beta chain originates from a study of cytomegalovirus exposure and HLA in healthy donors. Study-wide background: An earlier analysis found fewer than 120 million unique TCR beta sequences from about 190 million T cells. Broader study findings: For most TCR beta V segments, an earlier analysis put the productive rate at about 90% or about 30% of the time. Later examination showed HLA-associated TCR beta chains had greater clonal expansion than equally common others. A few of the chains that were CMV-associated were confirmed in vitro to be specific for CMV antigens.

The V and J ends lost 2 bases and 7 bases respectively, with 12 bases between them. The CDR3 consists of 14 residues. The V gene's germline CDR1 is LNHDA and CDR2 SQIVND (reference sequence). The PCR contained 60 Vbeta and 13 Jbeta primers. The method was immunoSEQ multiplex PCR; TCRdb's version includes in-frame clones alone and lacks a portion of them. The sample holds around 130,000 clones, about three quarters seen once. About this clone itself: No antigen is known for it.

Source material: PBMCs. V usage is TRBV19 and J usage is TRBJ1-5; D gene unclear. This clonotype was obtained from a woman in her forties in good health and CMV-seronegative. CDR3 in DNA: TGTGCCAGTAGTATAAGAGACAAATCCCAGCCCCAGCATTTT. Its protein product is CASSIRDKSQPQHF.